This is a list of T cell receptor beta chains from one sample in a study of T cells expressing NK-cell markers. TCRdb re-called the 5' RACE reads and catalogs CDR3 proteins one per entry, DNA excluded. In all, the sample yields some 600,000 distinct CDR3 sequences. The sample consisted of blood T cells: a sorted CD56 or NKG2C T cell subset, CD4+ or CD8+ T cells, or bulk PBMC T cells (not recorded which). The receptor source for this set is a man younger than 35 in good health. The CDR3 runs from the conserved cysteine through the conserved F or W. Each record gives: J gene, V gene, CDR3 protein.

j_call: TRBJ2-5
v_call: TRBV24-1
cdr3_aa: CATSDWLAGGPVKETQYF

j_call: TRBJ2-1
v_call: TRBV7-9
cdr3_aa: CASSLGPYNEQFF

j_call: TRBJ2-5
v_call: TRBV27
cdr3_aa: CASSPGLHGKTQYF

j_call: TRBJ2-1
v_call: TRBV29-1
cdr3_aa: CSVETGLVRFF

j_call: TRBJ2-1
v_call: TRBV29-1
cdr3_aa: CSVDGDGSSYNEQFF

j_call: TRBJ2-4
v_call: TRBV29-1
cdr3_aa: CSVRGGTRQNIQYF

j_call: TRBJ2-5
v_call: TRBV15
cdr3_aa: CATSRYSDRVGETQYF

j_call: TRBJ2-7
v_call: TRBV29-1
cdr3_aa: CSVARDALYEQYF

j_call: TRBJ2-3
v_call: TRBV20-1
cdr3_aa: CSATGLAGDTQYF

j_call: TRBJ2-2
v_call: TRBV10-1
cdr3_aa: CASSGRSSAGELFF

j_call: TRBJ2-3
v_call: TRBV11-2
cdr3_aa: CASRQTGGHTDTQYF

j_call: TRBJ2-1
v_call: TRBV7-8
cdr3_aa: CASSSGAGTATNEQFF

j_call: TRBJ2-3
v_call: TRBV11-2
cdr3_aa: CASSLMWESTDTQYF

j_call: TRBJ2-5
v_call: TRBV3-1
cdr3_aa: CASSQQFAAQYF

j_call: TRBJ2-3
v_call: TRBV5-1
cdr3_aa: CASSLDPGSDTDTQYF

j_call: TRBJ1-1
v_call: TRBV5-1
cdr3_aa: CASSLVQGLNTEAFF

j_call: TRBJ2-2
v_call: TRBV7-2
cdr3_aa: CASSQREAGELFF

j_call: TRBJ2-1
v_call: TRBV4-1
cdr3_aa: CASSPGGSVSHGTYNEQFF

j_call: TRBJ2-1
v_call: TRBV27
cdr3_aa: CASSLGVAGVNEQFF

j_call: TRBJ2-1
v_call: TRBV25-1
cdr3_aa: CASSAGYNEQFF

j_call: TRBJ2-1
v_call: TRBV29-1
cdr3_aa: CSVDLPHINEQFF

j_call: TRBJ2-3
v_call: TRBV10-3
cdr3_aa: CAISLQQGGTDTQYF

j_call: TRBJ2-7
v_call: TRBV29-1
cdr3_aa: CSVEAGGPNYEQYF

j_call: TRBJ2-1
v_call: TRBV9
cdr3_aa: CASSVAGLAGENLFF

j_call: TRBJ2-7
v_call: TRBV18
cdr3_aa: CASSSNHPGLAGVYEQYF

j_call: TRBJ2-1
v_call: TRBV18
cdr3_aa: CASSPSTGTAQEQFF

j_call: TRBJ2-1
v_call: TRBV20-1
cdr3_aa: CSAGDQAESSYNEQFF

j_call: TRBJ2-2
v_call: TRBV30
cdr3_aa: CAWRGVASTGELFF

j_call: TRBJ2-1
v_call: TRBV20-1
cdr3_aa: CSAPNPAGGLYNEQFF

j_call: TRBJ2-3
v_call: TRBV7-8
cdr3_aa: CASSLIGTSGYTDTQYF

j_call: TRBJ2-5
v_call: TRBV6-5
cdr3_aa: CASSYSKSLVYQETQYF

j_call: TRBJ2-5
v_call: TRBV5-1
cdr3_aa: CASSLATSEKTQYF

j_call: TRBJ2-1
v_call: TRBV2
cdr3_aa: CASSVANEQFF

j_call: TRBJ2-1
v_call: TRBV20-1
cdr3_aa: CSARTQAGEQFF

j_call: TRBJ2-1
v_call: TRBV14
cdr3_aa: CASSQSLSGTSYNEQFF

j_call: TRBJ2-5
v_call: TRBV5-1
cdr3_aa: CASSPGGSEETQYF